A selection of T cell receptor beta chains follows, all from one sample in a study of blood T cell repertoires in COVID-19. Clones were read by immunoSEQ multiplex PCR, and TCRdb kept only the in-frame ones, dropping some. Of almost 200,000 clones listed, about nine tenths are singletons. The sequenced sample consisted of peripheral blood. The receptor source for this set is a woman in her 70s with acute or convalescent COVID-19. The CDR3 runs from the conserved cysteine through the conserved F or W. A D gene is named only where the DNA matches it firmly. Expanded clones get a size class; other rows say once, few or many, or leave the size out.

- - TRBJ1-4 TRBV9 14 TGTGCCAGCAGCGTAGCAAATTTTCCTGAAAAACTGTTTTTT CASSVANFPEKLFF
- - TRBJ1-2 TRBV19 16 TGTGCCAGTAGTATAGATGGTCGCCCCGACTTACCCGGCTACACCTTC CASSIDGRPDLPGYTF
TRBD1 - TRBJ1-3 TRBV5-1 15 TGCGCCAGCAGCTTGGAGGGGACAGGGGACAACACCATATATTTT CASSLEGTGDNTIYF
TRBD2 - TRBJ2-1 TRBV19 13 TGTGCCAGCATAGGACTAGCGCCGGGGGAGCAGTTCTTC CASIGLAPGEQFF
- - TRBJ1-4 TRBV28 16 TGTGCCAGCAGTTTATACGGCCAGGGTCTTAATGAAAAACTGTTTTTT CASSLYGQGLNEKLFF
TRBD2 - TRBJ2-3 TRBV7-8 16 TGTGCCAGCAGCCATCGGGTAGCGGGGTACACAGATACGCAGTATTTT CASSHRVAGYTDTQYF
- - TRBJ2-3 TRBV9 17 TGTGCCAGCAGCGTCGTGGCAGGGAGGACCTTCACAGATACGCAGTATTTT CASSVVAGRTFTDTQYF
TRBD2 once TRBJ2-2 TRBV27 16 TGTGCCAGCAGTTTGTTAAGCGGGAGGGCCTCCGGGGAGCTGTTTTTT CASSLLSGRASGELFF
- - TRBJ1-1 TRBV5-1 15 TGCGCCAGCAGCTTGGACGGCAGGCCGAACACTGAAGCTTTCTTT CASSLDGRPNTEAFF
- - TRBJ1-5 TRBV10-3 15 TGTGCCATCAGTGAGTCGGGGGGACGCAATCAGCCCCAGCATTTT CAISESGGRNQPQHF
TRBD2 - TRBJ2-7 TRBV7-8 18 TGTGCCAGCAGCTTAGTTCTAGCGGGGGGCCACTCTTCCTACGAGCAGTACTTC CASSLVLAGGHSSYEQYF
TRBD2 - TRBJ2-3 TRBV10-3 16 TGTGCCATCAAACCTCCTAGCGGGGGGAGCACAGATACGCAGTATTTT CAIKPPSGGSTDTQYF
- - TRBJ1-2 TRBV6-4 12 TGTGCCAGCGAAGAGGCAGCCTATGGCTACACCTTC CASEEAAYGYTF
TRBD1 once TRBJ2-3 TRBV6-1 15 TGTGCCAGCAGTGAGGGAGGGACAGGGGTGGATACGCAGTATTTT CASSEGGTGVDTQYF
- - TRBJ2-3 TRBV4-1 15 TGCGCCAGCAGCCCTTCACAGAGGGGCACAGATACGCAGTATTTT CASSPSQRGTDTQYF
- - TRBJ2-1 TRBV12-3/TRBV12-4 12 TGTGCCAGCAGGGTAGTTGCCAATGAGCAGTTCTTC CASRVVANEQFF
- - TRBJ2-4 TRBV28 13 TGTGCCAGCAGTTACCTCCAGGGAAACATTCAGTACTTC CASSYLQGNIQYF
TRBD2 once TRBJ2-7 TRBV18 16 TGTGCCAGCTCACCACTTGCGACGGCGGGAGCCCACGAGCAGTACTTC CASSPLATAGAHEQYF
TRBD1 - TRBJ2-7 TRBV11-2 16 TGTGCCAGCAGCTTAGTCGGTACAGGGGGAATCTACGAGCAGTACTTC CASSLVGTGGIYEQYF
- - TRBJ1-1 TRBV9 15 TGTGCCAGCAGCCCGGTTGGGGCAGCTAGTCCTGAAGCTTTCTTT CASSPVGAASPEAFF
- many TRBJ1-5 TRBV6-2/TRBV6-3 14 TGTGCCAGCAGTTACGACAGCCTCAATCAGCCCCAGCATTTT CASSYDSLNQPQHF
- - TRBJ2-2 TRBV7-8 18 TGTGCCAGCAGCCCCATAACCAAGACAGGCCTGAACACCGGGGAGCTGTTTTTT CASSPITKTGLNTGELFF
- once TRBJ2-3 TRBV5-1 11 TGCGCCAGCAGCTTTGGCGATACGCAGTATTTT CASSFGDTQYF
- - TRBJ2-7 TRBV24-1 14 TGTGCCACCACTCCCCCGGGGGAAGGGTACGAGCAGTACTTC CATTPPGEGYEQYF
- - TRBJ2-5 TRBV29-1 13 TGCAGCGTTGACCGAGCGGTCCAAGAGACCCAGTACTTC CSVDRAVQETQYF
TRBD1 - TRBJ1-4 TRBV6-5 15 TGTGCCAGCAGCCATGACAGGGGGCGCGGTGAAAAACTGTTTTTT CASSHDRGRGEKLFF
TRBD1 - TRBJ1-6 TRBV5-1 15 TGCGCCAGCAGGCCAACCGGGACAGGGGCTTCACCCCTCCACTTT CASRPTGTGASPLHF
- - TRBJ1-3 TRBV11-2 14 TGTGCCAGCAGCTTAGAATTAGCTCGAAACACCATATATTTT CASSLELARNTIYF
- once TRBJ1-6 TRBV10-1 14 TGCGCCATCGAAGTTACAGGGAGAAATTCACCCCTCCACTTT CAIEVTGRNSPLHF
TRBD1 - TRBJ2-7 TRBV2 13 TGTGCCAGCAGGGGGACAGGGTTTGGTGAGCAGTACTTC CASRGTGFGEQYF
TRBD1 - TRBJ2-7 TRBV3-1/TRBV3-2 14 TGTGCCAGCAGTTTCTCCGGGACAGGCTACGAGCAGTACTTC CASSFSGTGYEQYF
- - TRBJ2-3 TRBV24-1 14 TGTGCCACCAGTGACCTTTCAGGTACAGATACGCAGTATTTT CATSDLSGTDTQYF
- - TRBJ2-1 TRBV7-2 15 TGTGCCAGCAGTGATGCGGGGGCCCCCTACAATGAGCAGTTCTTC CASSDAGAPYNEQFF
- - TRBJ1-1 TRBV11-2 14 TGTGCCAGCAGCTTCCTGGTGGGGGGGTCTGAAGCTTTCTTT CASSFLVGGSEAFF
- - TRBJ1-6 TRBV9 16 TGTGCCAGCAGCCCCTACAGGGAACTCAATAATTCACCCCTCCACTTT CASSPYRELNNSPLHF
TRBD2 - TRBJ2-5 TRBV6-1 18 TGTGCCAGCAGTGAATTGGCAGGGTCGAAGCGGGAGGGAGAGACCCAGTACTTC CASSELAGSKREGETQYF
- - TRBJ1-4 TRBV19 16 TGTGCCAGTAGTTCACCCCCCGGACAGAATAATGAAAAACTGTTTTTT CASSSPPGQNNEKLFF
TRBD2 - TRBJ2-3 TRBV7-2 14 TGTGCCAGCAGCCCTGGACTAGCCTCCGATACGCAGTATTTT CASSPGLASDTQYF
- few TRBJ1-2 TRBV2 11 TGTGCCAGCCGGGAGGGCTATGGCTACACCTTC CASREGYGYTF
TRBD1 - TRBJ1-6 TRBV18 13 TGTGCCAGCTCGCGACAGGGGGATTCACCCCTCCACTTT CASSRQGDSPLHF
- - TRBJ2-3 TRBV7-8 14 TGTGCCAGCACCCGTTCATCGGGGGCAGATACGCAGTATTTT CASTRSSGADTQYF
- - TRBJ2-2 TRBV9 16 TGTGCCAGCAGCGTAGTAGGGACATCCAACACCGGGGAGCTGTTTTTT CASSVVGTSNTGELFF
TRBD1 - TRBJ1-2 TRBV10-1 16 TGCGCCAGCAGCGGGGGGACAGGGCGCGCTAACTATGGCTACACCTTC CASSGGTGRANYGYTF
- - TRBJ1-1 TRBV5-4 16 TGTGCCAGCAGCCCTAGGCCGACAGGCCCGAACACTGAAGCTTTCTTT CASSPRPTGPNTEAFF
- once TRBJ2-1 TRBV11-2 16 TGTGCCAGCAGCCAACATCTAGCATCCTCCTACAATGAGCAGTTCTTC CASSQHLASSYNEQFF
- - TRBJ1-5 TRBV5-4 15 TGTGCCAGCAGCTTGGATCGGAGGGTTGCTCAGCCCCAGCATTTT CASSLDRRVAQPQHF
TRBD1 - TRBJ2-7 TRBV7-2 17 TGTGCCAGCAGCACTAGTGGGAGGGGACAGGGACGATACGAGCAGTACTTC CASSTSGRGQGRYEQYF
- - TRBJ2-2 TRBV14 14 TGTGCCAGCAGCCAAGATTACGGGACCGGGGAGCTGTTTTTT CASSQDYGTGELFF
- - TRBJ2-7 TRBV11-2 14 TGTGCCAGCAGCTTAGATCGGCTAGCAGACGAGCAGTACTTC CASSLDRLADEQYF
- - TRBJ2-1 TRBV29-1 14 TGCAGCGTTGGTGGAGTGGGAGGCTACAATGAGCAGTTCTTC CSVGGVGGYNEQFF
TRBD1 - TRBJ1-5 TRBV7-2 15 TGTGCCAGCAGCTCCCCACGACAGGGTTCTCAGCCCCAGCATTTT CASSSPRQGSQPQHF
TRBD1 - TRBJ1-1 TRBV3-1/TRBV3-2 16 TGTGCCAGCAGTCCCCAAGACAGGGGGCGAGGTAGTGAAGCTTTCTTT CASSPQDRGRGSEAFF
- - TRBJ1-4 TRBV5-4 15 TGTGCCAGCAGCTTGGGGCCTCTCGCTAATGAAAAACTGTTTTTT CASSLGPLANEKLFF
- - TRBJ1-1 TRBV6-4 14 TGTGCCACCCGCCCGGGGAACTGGGTCACTGAAGCTTTCTTT CATRPGNWVTEAFF
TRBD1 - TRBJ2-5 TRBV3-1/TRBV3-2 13 TGTGCCAGCAGCCGACAGGGGGGAGAGACCCAGTACTTC CASSRQGGETQYF
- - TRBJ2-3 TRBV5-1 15 TGCGCCAGCAGCTTGGAGGGGCAGGGTCCAGATACGCAGTATTTT CASSLEGQGPDTQYF
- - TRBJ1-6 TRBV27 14 TGTGCCAGCACGTGGAGCTCCTATAATTCACCCCTCCACTTT CASTWSSYNSPLHF